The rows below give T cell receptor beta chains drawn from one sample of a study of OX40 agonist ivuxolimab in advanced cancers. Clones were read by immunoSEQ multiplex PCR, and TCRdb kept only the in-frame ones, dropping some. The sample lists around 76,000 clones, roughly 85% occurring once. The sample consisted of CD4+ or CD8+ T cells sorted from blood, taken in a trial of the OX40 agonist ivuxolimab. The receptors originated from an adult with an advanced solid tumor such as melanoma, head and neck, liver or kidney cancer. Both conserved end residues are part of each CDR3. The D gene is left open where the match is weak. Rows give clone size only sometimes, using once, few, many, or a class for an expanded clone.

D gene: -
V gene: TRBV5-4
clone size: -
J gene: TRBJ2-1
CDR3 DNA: TGTGCCAGCAGCTTGGTGTTCTCCGGTGAGCAGTTCTTC
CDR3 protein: CASSLVFSGEQFF

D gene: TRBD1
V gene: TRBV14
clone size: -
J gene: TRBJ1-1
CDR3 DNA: TGTGCCAGCAGCAGACAGGGGGCGCTGGGGACTGAAGCTTTCTTT
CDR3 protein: CASSRQGALGTEAFF

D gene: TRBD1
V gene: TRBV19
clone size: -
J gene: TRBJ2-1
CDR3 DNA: TGTGCCAGTAGTGAGGGGACAGGGGTGGTTGCTCAATTCTTC
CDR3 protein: CASSEGTGVVAQFF

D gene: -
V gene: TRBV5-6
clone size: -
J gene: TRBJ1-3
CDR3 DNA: TGTGCCAGCAGCTTGGCTTTGGTCTCTGGAAACACCATATATTTT
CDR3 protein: CASSLALVSGNTIYF

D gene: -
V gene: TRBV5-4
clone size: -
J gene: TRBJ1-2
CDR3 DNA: TGTGCCAGCAGCCTTGGTGTATCCGACGGCTACACCTTC
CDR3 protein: CASSLGVSDGYTF

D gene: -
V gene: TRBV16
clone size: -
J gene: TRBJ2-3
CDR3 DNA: TGTGCCAGCAGCCATCCCAGGGATGGCTATCAGAGCACAGATACGCAGTATTTT
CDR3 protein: CASSHPRDGYQSTDTQYF

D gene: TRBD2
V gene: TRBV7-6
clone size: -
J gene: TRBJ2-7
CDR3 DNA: TGTGCCAGCAGCCCCGATAGGACTAGCGGAATAGCAAGGTCGTACTTC
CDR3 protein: CASSPDRTSGIARSYF

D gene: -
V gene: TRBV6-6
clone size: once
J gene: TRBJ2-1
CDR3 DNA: TGTGCCAGCAGTTACGGGACGGTATCCTACAATGAGCAGTTCTTC
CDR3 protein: CASSYGTVSYNEQFF

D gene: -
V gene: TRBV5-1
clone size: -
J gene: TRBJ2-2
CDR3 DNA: TGCGCCAGCAGCTTGGGAGACACCGGGGAGCTGTTTTTT
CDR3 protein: CASSLGDTGELFF

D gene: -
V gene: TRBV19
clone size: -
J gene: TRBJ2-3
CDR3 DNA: TGTGCCAGTAGAGTAGGGGGTGACGCAGATACGCAGTATTTT
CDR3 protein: CASRVGGDADTQYF

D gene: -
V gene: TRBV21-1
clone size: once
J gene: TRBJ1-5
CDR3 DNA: TGTGCCAGCAGCAAAGGAAGCCGAAATCAGCCCCAGCATTTT
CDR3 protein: CASSKGSRNQPQHF

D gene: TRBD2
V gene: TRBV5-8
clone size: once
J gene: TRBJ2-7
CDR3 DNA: TGTGCCAGCAGCCGGGGGGGGACGCGGGAGCAGTACTTC
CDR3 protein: CASSRGGTREQYF

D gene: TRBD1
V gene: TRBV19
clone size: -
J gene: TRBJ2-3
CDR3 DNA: TGTGCCAGTAGTCCCACAGGGGGGACAGATACGCAGTATTTT
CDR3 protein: CASSPTGGTDTQYF

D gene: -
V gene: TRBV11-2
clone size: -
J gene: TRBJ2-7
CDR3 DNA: TGTGCCAGCAGCTACGGGTGGGCGAGCCTACTGAACACTTACGAGCAGTACTTC
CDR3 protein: CASSYGWASLLNTYEQYF

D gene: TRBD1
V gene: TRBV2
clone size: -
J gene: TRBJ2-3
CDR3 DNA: TGTGCCAGCACTCTGGGGACAGGGCCAGATACGCAGTATTTT
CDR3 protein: CASTLGTGPDTQYF

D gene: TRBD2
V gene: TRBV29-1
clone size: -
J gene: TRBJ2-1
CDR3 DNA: TGCAGCGTTGCTTATCGTCTAGCGGGGATGCCTCATGAGCAGTTCTTC
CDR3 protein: CSVAYRLAGMPHEQFF

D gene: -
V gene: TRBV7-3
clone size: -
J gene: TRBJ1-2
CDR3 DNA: TGTGCCAGCAGCTTAGACCCGCAGGGGTATGGCTACACCTTC
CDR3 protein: CASSLDPQGYGYTF

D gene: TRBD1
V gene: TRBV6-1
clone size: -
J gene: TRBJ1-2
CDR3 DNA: TGTGCCAGCAGTGACAGGGGGGAAGGAGTAAGCTACACCTTC
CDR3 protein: CASSDRGEGVSYTF

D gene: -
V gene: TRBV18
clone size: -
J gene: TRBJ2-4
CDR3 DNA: TGTGCCAGCTCACCACCGGTGACAGCCCAGTGGGACATTCAGTACTTC
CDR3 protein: CASSPPVTAQWDIQYF

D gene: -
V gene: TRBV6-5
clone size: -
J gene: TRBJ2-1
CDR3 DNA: TGTGCCAGCAGTTACGTGAGGGGCTGGGATGAGCAGTTCTTC
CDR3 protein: CASSYVRGWDEQFF

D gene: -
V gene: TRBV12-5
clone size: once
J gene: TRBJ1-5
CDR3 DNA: TGTGCTAGTGGTCAGAGGGTAGGTCAGCCCCAGCATTTT
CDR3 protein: CASGQRVGQPQHF

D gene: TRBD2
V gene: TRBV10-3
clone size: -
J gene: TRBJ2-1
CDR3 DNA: TGTGCCATCAGTGAGAGCCTAGCGGGGGACAATGAGCAGTTCTTC
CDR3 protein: CAISESLAGDNEQFF

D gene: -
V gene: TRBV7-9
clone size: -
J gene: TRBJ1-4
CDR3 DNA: TGTGCCAGCAGCTTAGGGGGGATTAATGAAAAACTGTTTTTT
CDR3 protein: CASSLGGINEKLFF

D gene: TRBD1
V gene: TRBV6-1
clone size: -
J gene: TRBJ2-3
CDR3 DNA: TGTGCCAGCACTTTACAGGGGGCGGGCACAGATACGCAGTATTTT
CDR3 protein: CASTLQGAGTDTQYF

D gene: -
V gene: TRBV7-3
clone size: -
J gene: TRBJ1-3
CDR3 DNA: TGTGCCAGCAGCTTAAGTCCCCCTGACAGCTCTGGAAACACCATATATTTT
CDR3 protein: CASSLSPPDSSGNTIYF

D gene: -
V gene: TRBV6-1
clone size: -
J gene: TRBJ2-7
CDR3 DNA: TGTGCCAGCAGTGACAATGATCTCTACGAGCAGTACTTC
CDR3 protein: CASSDNDLYEQYF

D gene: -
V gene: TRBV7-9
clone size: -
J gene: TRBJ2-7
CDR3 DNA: TGTGCCAGCAGCTTCTTCCGTTTCTGGAACGAGCAGTACTTC
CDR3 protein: CASSFFRFWNEQYF

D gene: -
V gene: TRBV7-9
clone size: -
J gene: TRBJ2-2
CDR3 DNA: TGTGCCAGCAGCTTACGGGACCCCACGACCGGGGAGCTGTTTTTT
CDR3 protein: CASSLRDPTTGELFF

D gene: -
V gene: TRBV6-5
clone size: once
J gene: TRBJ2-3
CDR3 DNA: TGTGCCAGCAGGATGTCAGATACGCAGTATTTT
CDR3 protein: CASRMSDTQYF

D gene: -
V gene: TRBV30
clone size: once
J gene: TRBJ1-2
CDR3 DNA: TGTGCCTGGAACGGTTTAGGCAGAGCGTATGGCTACACCTTC
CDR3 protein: CAWNGLGRAYGYTF

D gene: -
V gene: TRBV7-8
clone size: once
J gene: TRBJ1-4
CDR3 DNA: TGTGCCAGCAGCTTCGTAAACCTTAATGAAAAACTGTTTTTT
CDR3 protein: CASSFVNLNEKLFF

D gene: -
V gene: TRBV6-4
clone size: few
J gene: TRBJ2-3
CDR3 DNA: TGTGCCAGCATTCCCAGGGCGCGCACGCAGTATTTT
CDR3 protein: CASIPRARTQYF

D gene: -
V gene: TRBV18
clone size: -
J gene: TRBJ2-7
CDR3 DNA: TGTGCCAGCTCACCCCCGGCGGGCTCCTACGAGCAGTACTTC
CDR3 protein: CASSPPAGSYEQYF

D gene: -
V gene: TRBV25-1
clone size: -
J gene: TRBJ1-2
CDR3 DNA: TGTGCCAGCAGTGTCCTAGGGGGCTACACCTTC
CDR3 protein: CASSVLGGYTF

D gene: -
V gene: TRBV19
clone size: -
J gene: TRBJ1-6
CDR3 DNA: TGTGCCAGTAGCCCTAGCAGGGGCGCAGGATATAATTCACCCCTCCACTTT
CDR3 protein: CASSPSRGAGYNSPLHF

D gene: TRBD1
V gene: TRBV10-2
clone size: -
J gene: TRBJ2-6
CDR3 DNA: TGCGCCAGCAGCCCTGACAGGGCCGCTAGCTCTGGGGCCAACGTCCTGACTTTC
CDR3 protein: CASSPDRAASSGANVLTF

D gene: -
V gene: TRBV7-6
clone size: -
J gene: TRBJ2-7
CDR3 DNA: TGTGCCAGCAGCTGGGGAAACCCGGACAAAAACTACGAGCAGTACTTC
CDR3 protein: CASSWGNPDKNYEQYF

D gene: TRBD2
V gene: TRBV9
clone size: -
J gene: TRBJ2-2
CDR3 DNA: TGTGCCAGCAGCGTTGTTAGCGGGGGGACGAACACCGGGGAGCTGTTTTTT
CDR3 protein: CASSVVSGGTNTGELFF

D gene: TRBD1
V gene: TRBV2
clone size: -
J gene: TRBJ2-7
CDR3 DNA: TGTGCCACCTCCGGGACAGGGGCTTACGAGCAGTACTTC
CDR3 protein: CATSGTGAYEQYF

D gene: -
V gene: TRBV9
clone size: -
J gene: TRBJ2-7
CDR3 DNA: TGTGCCAGCAGCGTAGAATCACTAGCTCGCGAGCAGTACTTC
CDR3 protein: CASSVESLAREQYF

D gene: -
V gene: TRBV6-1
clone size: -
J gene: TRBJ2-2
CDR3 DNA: TGTGCCAGCAGAAGAGAGGTTACCGGGGAGCTGTTTTTT
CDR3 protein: CASRREVTGELFF

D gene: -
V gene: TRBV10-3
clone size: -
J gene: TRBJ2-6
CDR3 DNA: TGTGCCATCAGTGACCGGCAGGCTGGGGCCAACGTCCTGACTTTC
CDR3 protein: CAISDRQAGANVLTF

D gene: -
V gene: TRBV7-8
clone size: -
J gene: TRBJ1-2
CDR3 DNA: TGTGCCAGCAGCCCCCAGGGTATCGTTTACACCTTC
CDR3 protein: CASSPQGIVYTF

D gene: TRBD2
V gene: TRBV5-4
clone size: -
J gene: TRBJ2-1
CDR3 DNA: TGTGCCAGCAGCTTGCGGGGGGGCCGGAATGAGCAGTTCTTC
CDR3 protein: CASSLRGGRNEQFF

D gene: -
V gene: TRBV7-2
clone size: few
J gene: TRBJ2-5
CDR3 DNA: TGTGCCAGCAGCTTACAGGGTTGGGAGACCCAGTACTTC
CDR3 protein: CASSLQGWETQYF

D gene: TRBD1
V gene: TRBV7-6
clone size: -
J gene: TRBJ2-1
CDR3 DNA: TGTGCCAGCAGCTTAGTCCGGGACAGCTCCTACAATGAGCAGTTCTTC
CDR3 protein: CASSLVRDSSYNEQFF

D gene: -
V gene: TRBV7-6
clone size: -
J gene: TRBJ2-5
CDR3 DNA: TGTGCCAGCACCACCCCAAGGCGGGGGCGGGGTGAGACCCAGTACTTC
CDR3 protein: CASTTPRRGRGETQYF

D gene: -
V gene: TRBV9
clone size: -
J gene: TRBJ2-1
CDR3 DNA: TGTGCCAGCAGCGCCCCCGAGGACGGACTCTCCTACAATGAGCAGTTCTTC
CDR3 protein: CASSAPEDGLSYNEQFF

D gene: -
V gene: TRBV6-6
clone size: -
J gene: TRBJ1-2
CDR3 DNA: TGTGCCAGCAGTTCGACTCTTGGTGGGGGTAATGGCTACACCTTC
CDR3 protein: CASSSTLGGGNGYTF

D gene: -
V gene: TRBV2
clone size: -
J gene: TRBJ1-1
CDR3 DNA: TGTGCCAGCAGCCTGCAGGGCCCGAACACTGAAGCTTTCTTT
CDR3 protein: CASSLQGPNTEAFF

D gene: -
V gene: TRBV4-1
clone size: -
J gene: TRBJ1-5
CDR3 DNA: TGCGCCAGCAGCCAAGGGCCGGGATCTCCAGGTCAGCCCCAGCATTTT
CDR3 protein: CASSQGPGSPGQPQHF

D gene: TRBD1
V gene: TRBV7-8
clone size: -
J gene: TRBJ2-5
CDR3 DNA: TGTGCCAGCAGCCCATCCACAGGGGGAGAGACCCAGTACTTC
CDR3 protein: CASSPSTGGETQYF

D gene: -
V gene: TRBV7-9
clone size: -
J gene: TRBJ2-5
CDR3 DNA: TGTGCCAGCAGCATCGGGCCCACCCGAGGGGAGACCCAGTACTTC
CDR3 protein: CASSIGPTRGETQYF

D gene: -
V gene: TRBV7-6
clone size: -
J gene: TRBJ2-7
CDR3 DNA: TGTGCCAGCAGCTTAGAGGAGGGGTTCTCCTACGAGCAGTACTTC
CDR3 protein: CASSLEEGFSYEQYF

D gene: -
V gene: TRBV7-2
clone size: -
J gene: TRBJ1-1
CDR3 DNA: TGTGCCAGCAGCTTAGGGTACTACACTGAAGCTTTCTTT
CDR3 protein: CASSLGYYTEAFF